The 12 T cell receptor beta chains below all came from one sample that was sequenced in a study of regulatory T cells in long-lasting Graves disease. The TCR beta library used iRepertoire HTBI primers with Arm-PCR amplification of CDR3. Each CDR3 protein is one row after TCRdb ran MiXCR on the multiplex PCR reads. The sample shows roughly 490,000 distinct CDR3 sequences, under 25% of them seen only once. Time point specified: persistent/refractory GD, antithyroid drugs over 5 years with positive TRAb. PBMC RNA was the source of the TCR library. The sequencing used peripheral blood mononuclear cells (PBMCs), collected when the disease was refractory, from a patient treated with antithyroid drugs. The receptors derive from a female donor with Graves disease.

The chain has TRBV5-1 and TRBJ2-3; unclear D gene. Germline lookup yields CDR1 SGHRS and CDR2 YFSETQ. The CDR3 loop spans 15 amino acids. Trimming pared 0 bases from V and 2 bases from J, leaving 10 bases between. The CDR3 spells CASSLDRSPTDTQYF. The DNA of the CDR3 is TGCGCCAGCAGCTTGGACCGGAGCCCCACAGATACGCAGTATTTT.

This clonotype has ten or more counts. The chain couples TRBV6-1 to TRBJ2-5; D possibly uses TRBD1 or TRBD2 (5 bases each). Germline V lookup: CDR1 MNHNS, CDR2 SASEGT. Trimming removed 6 bases at V and 4 bases at J, with 15 bases between. The CDR3 is 14 amino acids. CDR3 nucleotides: TGTGCCAGCAGGCCCGGGGCGGTCGGAGAGACCCAGTACTTC. Protein: CASRPGAVGETQYF.

This clonotype was seen at least ten times. The chain joins TRBV6-2 or TRBV6-3 to TRBJ1-6, with D maybe TRBD1 (5 bases). The CDR3 has 15 residues. Germline values: CDR1 MNHEY, CDR2 SVGEGT. Trimming pared 7 bases from V and 9 bases from J, leaving 19 bases between. The CDR3 spells CASKPRDFGGSPLHF. The CDR3 DNA reads as TGTGCCAGCAAGCCTCGGGACTTCGGCGGTTCACCCCTCCACTTT.

This clonotype was counted a few times. The chain has TRBV4-3 and TRBJ1-2; maybe TRBD1 (5 bases). The V end lost 1 base, the J end lost 5 bases, and 11 bases lay between the germline ends. Germline V gene data show CDR1 as LGHNA and CDR2 as YSLEER. This CDR3 spans 14 amino acids. The CDR3 region has the DNA TGCGCCAGCAGCCAAGGCCCAGGGCCTTATGGCTACACCTTC. Its protein product is CASSQGPGPYGYTF.

This clonotype has only a few counts. The chain carries TRBV7-9 and TRBJ1-5; tentative D call: TRBD1 (5 bases). Trimming shortened V by 1 base and J by 9 bases, and 19 bases separated the two germline ends. The CDR3 spans 16 residues. Germline CDR1 is SEHNR and CDR2 is FQNEAQ (reference sequence). The CDR3 DNA follows: TGTGCCAGCAGCTTAGGGCCTAGGGGAATCGGATGGCCCCAGCATTTT. Protein sequence: CASSLGPRGIGWPQHF.

This clonotype came up a few times. This rearrangement joins TRBV14 to TRBJ1-2; D is unclear. Per germline, CDR1 SGHDN and CDR2 FVKESK. The CDR3 is 13 amino acids. Trimming shortened V by 1 base and J by 4 bases, and 7 bases separated the two germline ends. CDR3 in DNA: TGTGCCAGCAGCCAAGGTGTCAGCTATGGCTACACCTTC. Amino acid sequence: CASSQGVSYGYTF. The variable domain in full, completed from reference TRBV14 and TRBJ1-2, reads EAGVTQFPSHSVIEKGQTVTLRCDPISGHDNLYWYRRVMGKEIKFLLHFVKESKQDESGMPNNRFLAERTGGTYSTLKVQPAELEDSGVYFCASSQGVSYGYTFGSGTRLTVV.

This clonotype was counted at least ten times. The CDR3 DNA reads TGCAGCGTTGTGAAAGGGCCATACGAGCAGTACTTC. It translates to CSVVKGPYEQYF. The chain combines TRBV29-1 with TRBJ2-7; D remains ambiguous. V dropped 4 bases and J dropped 4 bases, with 11 bases sitting between them. Germline V gene sequence: CDR1 SQVTM, CDR2 ANQGSEA. This CDR3 comprises 12 residues.

The chain joins TRBV14 to TRBJ1-5; D gene unclear. The V gene's germline CDR1 is SGHDN and CDR2 FVKESK. The V gene lost 0 bases and the J gene lost 6 bases, with 12 bases spanning the gap. The CDR3 loop spans 15 amino acids. The CDR3 spells CASSQESLRPQPQHF. The DNA for the CDR3 is TGTGCCAGCAGCCAAGAGTCTCTGCGGCCTCAGCCCCAGCATTTT.

The chain recombines TRBV5-1 with TRBJ1-2; TRBD1 aligns across 12 bases. The CDR3 has 15 residues. Germline CDR1 is SGHRS and CDR2 is YFSETQ. V was clipped by 5 bases and J by 7 bases; unmatched bases: 9. CDR3 loop: CASSPGTGGAFGYTF. The CDR3 coding sequence is TGCGCCAGCAGTCCCGGGACAGGGGGCGCATTTGGCTACACCTTC.

V gene TRBV20-1 combines with J gene TRBJ2-5; 10 bases line up with TRBD1. Unmatched junction bases numbered 4, after V lost 2 bases and J lost 4 bases. The germline gives CDR1 DFQATT, CDR2 SNEGSKA (reference sequence). The CDR3 has 14 amino acids. CDR3 nucleotide sequence: TGCAGTGCTAGACCCTGGACAGGGGGAGAGACCCAGTACTTC. Its translation is CSARPWTGGETQYF.

Remarks on this clonotype: This may come from a read error, since a much larger clone is one base off. The chain employs TRBV7-2 and TRBJ1-2; maybe TRBD1 (5 bases). CDR1 is SGHTA, CDR2 FQGNSA, per germline. The ends were cut back, 4 bases at V and 7 bases at J, with 13 bases in the middle. This CDR3 has 13 amino acids. The CDR3 reads CASSYDGGGGYTF. The CDR3 coding sequence is TGTGCCAGCAGCTACGACGGGGGAGGTGGCTACACCTTC. Looking up the rest from reference TRBV7-2 and TRBJ1-2 gives the full variable domain: GAGVSQSPSNKVTEKGKDVELRCDPISGHTALYWYRQSLGQGLEFLIYFQGNSAPDKSGLPSDRFSAERTGGSVSTLTIQRTQQEDSAVYLCASSYDGGGGYTFGSGTRLTVV.

This chain links TRBV7-9 with TRBJ2-7; D is uncertain. Per germline, CDR1 SEHNR and CDR2 FQNEAQ (reference sequence). Between the trimmed V and J ends, which lost 5 bases and 2 bases, there was a span of 7 bases. This CDR3 region has 12 residues. This CDR3 is CASSHSTYEQYF. The CDR3 DNA sequence: TGTGCCAGCAGCCACAGTACCTACGAGCAGTACTTC. The variable domain in full, completed from reference TRBV7-9 and TRBJ2-7, reads DTGVSQNPRHKITKRGQNVTFRCDPISEHNRLYWYRQTLGQGPEFLTYFQNEAQLEKSRLLSDRFSAERPKGSFSTLEIQRTEQGDSAMYLCASSHSTYEQYFGPGTRLTVT.